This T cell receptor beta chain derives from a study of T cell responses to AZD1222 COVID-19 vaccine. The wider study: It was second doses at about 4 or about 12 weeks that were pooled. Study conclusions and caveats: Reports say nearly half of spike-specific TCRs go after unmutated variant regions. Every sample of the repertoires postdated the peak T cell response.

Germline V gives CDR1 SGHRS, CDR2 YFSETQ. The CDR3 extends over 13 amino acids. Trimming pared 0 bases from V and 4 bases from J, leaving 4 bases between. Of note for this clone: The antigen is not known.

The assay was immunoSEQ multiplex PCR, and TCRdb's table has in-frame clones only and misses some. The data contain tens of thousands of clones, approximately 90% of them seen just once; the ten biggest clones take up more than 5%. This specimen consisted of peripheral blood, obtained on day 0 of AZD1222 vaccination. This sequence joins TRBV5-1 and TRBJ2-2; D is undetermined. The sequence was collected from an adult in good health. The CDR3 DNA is TGCGCCAGCAGCTTGGTTTCCACCGGGGAGCTGTTTTTT. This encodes CASSLVSTGELFF.